Listed below are T cell receptor beta chains from one sample, sequenced in a study of blood T cell repertoires in COVID-19. Using immunoSEQ multiplex PCR, the repertoire was profiled, and TCRdb retains in-frame clones only, with some absent. The data contain 240,000 or so clones, 80% to 85% of them seen just once; the ten biggest clones take up under 15%. Sequenced sample: peripheral blood. The receptor source for this set is a woman aged 60-70 years with active or convalescent COVID-19. Both conserved end residues are part of each CDR3. A D gene is named only where the DNA matches it firmly. The size of a clone is reported for some rows only, either as once, few or many, or as a class for expanded clones.

CDR3: CAWSVQEGGYGYTF
DNA: TGTGCCTGGAGTGTACAAGAGGGTGGCTATGGCTACACCTTC
size: NA
V: TRBV30
J: TRBJ1-2
D: NA

CDR3: CASSQEGRGNNEQFF
DNA: TGCGCCAGCAGCCAAGAGGGGCGGGGGAACAATGAGCAGTTCTTC
size: NA
V: TRBV4-1
J: TRBJ2-1
D: TRBD2

CDR3: CASSFLAGGRGGEQFF
DNA: TGTGCCAGCAGCTTTTTAGCGGGGGGGCGAGGCGGTGAGCAGTTCTTC
size: NA
V: TRBV2
J: TRBJ2-1
D: TRBD2

CDR3: CASSYGTGIAEAFF
DNA: TGTGCCAGCAGTTACGGGACAGGGATTGCTGAAGCTTTCTTT
size: NA
V: TRBV6-6
J: TRBJ1-1
D: TRBD1

CDR3: CASSVEETQYF
DNA: TGTGCCAGCAGCGTCGAGGAGACCCAGTACTTC
size: NA
V: TRBV9
J: TRBJ2-5
D: NA

CDR3: CASSPDRTEQYF
DNA: TGTGCCAGCAGCCCGGACAGGACCGAGCAGTACTTC
size: once
V: TRBV12-3/TRBV12-4
J: TRBJ2-7
D: TRBD1

CDR3: CATSRDRGSWNTEAFF
DNA: TGTGCCACCAGCAGAGATCGTGGCTCCTGGAACACTGAAGCTTTCTTT
size: NA
V: TRBV15
J: TRBJ1-1
D: NA

CDR3: CASSSSGGLYEQYF
DNA: TGCGCCAGCAGCTCTAGCGGGGGCCTATACGAGCAGTACTTC
size: NA
V: TRBV5-1
J: TRBJ2-7
D: TRBD2

CDR3: CASSLGPDRGSYEQYF
DNA: TGCGCCAGCAGCTTGGGCCCTGACAGGGGCTCCTACGAGCAGTACTTC
size: NA
V: TRBV5-1
J: TRBJ2-7
D: TRBD1

CDR3: CASGPPGAGLNTEAFF
DNA: TGTGCCAGCGGACCCCCAGGGGCAGGCTTGAACACTGAAGCTTTCTTT
size: NA
V: TRBV9
J: TRBJ1-1
D: NA

CDR3: CASSFWTGLNTEAFF
DNA: TGTGCCAGCAGCTTCTGGACAGGATTAAACACTGAAGCTTTCTTT
size: NA
V: TRBV5-8
J: TRBJ1-1
D: TRBD1

CDR3: CASGLASTGATEAFF
DNA: TGTGCTAGTGGTTTGGCGAGCACAGGGGCCACTGAAGCTTTCTTT
size: NA
V: TRBV12-5
J: TRBJ1-1
D: TRBD1

CDR3: CASSSQTSGGWNEQFF
DNA: TGTGCCAGCAGTTCTCAGACTAGCGGGGGGTGGAATGAGCAGTTCTTC
size: NA
V: TRBV6-5
J: TRBJ2-1
D: TRBD2

CDR3: CASSWTGSGANVLTF
DNA: TGCGCCAGCAGCTGGACAGGGTCTGGGGCCAACGTCCTGACTTTC
size: NA
V: TRBV5-1
J: TRBJ2-6
D: TRBD1

CDR3: CASSYSWTGGGYGYTF
DNA: TGTGCCAGCAGTTACTCGTGGACAGGGGGCGGCTATGGCTACACCTTC
size: NA
V: TRBV6-5
J: TRBJ1-2
D: TRBD1

CDR3: CASSYVDNQETQYF
DNA: TGTGCCAGCAGTTACGTGGACAACCAAGAGACCCAGTACTTC
size: NA
V: TRBV6-5
J: TRBJ2-5
D: NA

CDR3: CASRRVIPGEQFF
DNA: TGTGCCAGCCGGAGGGTAATACCTGGTGAGCAGTTCTTC
size: NA
V: TRBV12-3/TRBV12-4
J: TRBJ2-1
D: NA

CDR3: CASSSDREAQYF
DNA: TGTGCCAGCAGCTCCGACAGGGAGGCCCAGTACTTC
size: NA
V: TRBV7-2
J: TRBJ2-5
D: NA

CDR3: CASSLRDRRRNSPLHF
DNA: TGTGCCAGCAGCTTACGGGACAGGCGCCGAAATTCACCCCTCCACTTT
size: NA
V: TRBV7-6
J: TRBJ1-6
D: TRBD1

CDR3: CASSITQAANTGELFF
DNA: TGTGCCAGTAGTATAACACAGGCTGCGAACACCGGGGAGCTGTTTTTT
size: few
V: TRBV19
J: TRBJ2-2
D: NA

CDR3: CASRQGTYQPQHF
DNA: TGTGCCAGTAGACAGGGCACGTATCAGCCCCAGCATTTT
size: once
V: TRBV19
J: TRBJ1-5
D: NA

CDR3: CASNPTGQGSSYEQYF
DNA: TGTGCCAGCAACCCAACGGGACAGGGGAGCTCCTACGAGCAGTACTTC
size: once
V: TRBV7-9
J: TRBJ2-7
D: TRBD1

CDR3: CASSLRRGRGRDTEAFF
DNA: TGTGCCAGCAGCTTAAGACGGGGCAGGGGAAGGGACACTGAAGCTTTCTTT
size: NA
V: TRBV7-2
J: TRBJ1-1
D: NA

CDR3: CASSHWGLAGGVSGNEQFF
DNA: TGTGCCAGCAGCCACTGGGGACTAGCGGGGGGGGTGTCAGGCAATGAGCAGTTCTTC
size: NA
V: TRBV3-1/TRBV3-2
J: TRBJ2-1
D: TRBD2

CDR3: CASSPQRGFRDYEQYF
DNA: TGTGCCAGCAGTCCTCAAAGGGGGTTTAGGGACTACGAGCAGTACTTC
size: NA
V: TRBV25-1
J: TRBJ2-7
D: NA

CDR3: CASRRQGRTYEQYF
DNA: TGCGCCAGCAGGAGACAGGGCCGGACCTACGAGCAGTACTTC
size: NA
V: TRBV4-3
J: TRBJ2-7
D: TRBD1

CDR3: CASSLRTGRATEAFF
DNA: TGTGCCAGCAGCCTTCGGACAGGGAGGGCCACTGAAGCTTTCTTT
size: NA
V: TRBV11-2
J: TRBJ1-1
D: TRBD1

CDR3: CASSPTDRGNEQFF
DNA: TGTGCCAGCAGCCCGACTGACCGAGGTAATGAGCAGTTCTTC
size: NA
V: TRBV5-4
J: TRBJ2-1
D: NA

CDR3: CASSPGGRGNYEQYF
DNA: TGTGCCAGCAGCCCCGGGGGGCGGGGCAACTACGAGCAGTACTTC
size: NA
V: TRBV7-9
J: TRBJ2-7
D: NA

CDR3: CASRRGNTGELFF
DNA: TGTGCCAGCCGCAGGGGGAACACCGGGGAGCTGTTTTTT
size: NA
V: TRBV19
J: TRBJ2-2
D: NA

CDR3: CASRTGYQETQYF
DNA: TGCGCCAGCAGGACAGGGTACCAAGAGACCCAGTACTTC
size: NA
V: TRBV5-1
J: TRBJ2-5
D: TRBD1

CDR3: CATSRDLGQGGNEQYF
DNA: TGTGCCACCAGCAGAGATTTGGGACAGGGTGGGAACGAGCAGTACTTC
size: NA
V: TRBV15
J: TRBJ2-7
D: TRBD1

CDR3: CATNPYGALSTYGYTF
DNA: TGTGCCACCAACCCCTATGGTGCCCTTTCTACCTATGGCTACACCTTC
size: NA
V: TRBV19
J: TRBJ1-2
D: NA

CDR3: CASSLRAGVTDTQYF
DNA: TGTGCTAGCAGCTTAAGGGCAGGGGTCACAGATACGCAGTATTTT
size: NA
V: TRBV7-7
J: TRBJ2-3
D: NA

CDR3: CAWSGGTITYEQYF
DNA: TGTGCCTGGAGTGGGGGGACAATTACCTACGAGCAGTACTTC
size: many
V: TRBV30
J: TRBJ2-7
D: NA

CDR3: CAISEVGNTGELFF
DNA: TGTGCCATCAGTGAGGTGGGCAACACCGGGGAGCTGTTTTTT
size: NA
V: TRBV10-3
J: TRBJ2-2
D: NA

CDR3: CASSQQGFTEAFF
DNA: TGTGCCAGCAGCCAACAGGGGTTCACTGAAGCTTTCTTT
size: NA
V: TRBV3-1/TRBV3-2
J: TRBJ1-1
D: NA

CDR3: CASSLAPQGAGGYTF
DNA: TGTGCCAGCAGCTTAGCTCCACAGGGGGCCGGGGGCTACACCTTC
size: few
V: TRBV7-6
J: TRBJ1-2
D: TRBD1

CDR3: CASSLVPAGAETQYF
DNA: TGTGCCAGCAGCTTAGTTCCAGCGGGGGCAGAGACCCAGTACTTC
size: NA
V: TRBV11-2
J: TRBJ2-5
D: TRBD2

CDR3: CASSPGRIEQYF
DNA: TGTGCCAGCAGCCCGGGAAGGATCGAGCAGTACTTC
size: NA
V: TRBV12-3/TRBV12-4
J: TRBJ2-7
D: NA

CDR3: CASSQPGQGGSPLHF
DNA: TGTGCCAGCAGCCAACCGGGACAGGGAGGTTCACCCCTCCACTTT
size: NA
V: TRBV3-1/TRBV3-2
J: TRBJ1-6
D: TRBD1

CDR3: CASSGTGGWDEQFF
DNA: TGTGCCAGCAGCGGGACAGGGGGTTGGGATGAGCAGTTCTTC
size: NA
V: TRBV27
J: TRBJ2-1
D: TRBD1

CDR3: CASGAGHQETQYF
DNA: TGTGCCAGCGGGGCAGGACACCAAGAGACCCAGTACTTC
size: few
V: TRBV27
J: TRBJ2-5
D: NA

CDR3: CASSSGTSVQETQYF
DNA: TGCGCCAGCAGCTCCGGGACTAGCGTCCAAGAGACCCAGTACTTC
size: NA
V: TRBV5-1
J: TRBJ2-5
D: TRBD2

CDR3: CASSPSGSGANVLTF
DNA: TGCGCCAGCAGCCCGTCGGGCTCTGGGGCCAACGTCCTGACTTTC
size: NA
V: TRBV5-1
J: TRBJ2-6
D: NA

CDR3: CAISSGGLSYNEQFF
DNA: TGTGCCATCAGCTCCGGGGGTTTAAGTTACAATGAGCAGTTCTTC
size: NA
V: TRBV10-3
J: TRBJ2-1
D: NA

CDR3: CASSREGASYNEQFF
DNA: TGTGCCAGCAGTCGGGAGGGCGCCTCCTACAATGAGCAGTTCTTC
size: NA
V: TRBV6-5
J: TRBJ2-1
D: TRBD2

CDR3: CASSLVAGTSGNTIYF
DNA: TGTGCCAGCAGCTTAGTGGCAGGAACCTCTGGAAACACCATATATTTT
size: NA
V: TRBV7-8
J: TRBJ1-3
D: NA

CDR3: CASSRDRGGTDTQYF
DNA: TGTGCCAGCTCACGAGACAGGGGCGGCACAGATACGCAGTATTTT
size: NA
V: TRBV18
J: TRBJ2-3
D: TRBD1

CDR3: CASSQVLTGASYEQYF
DNA: TGCGCCAGCAGCCAAGTTCTGACAGGGGCTAGCTACGAGCAGTACTTC
size: NA
V: TRBV4-3
J: TRBJ2-7
D: TRBD1

CDR3: CASSQGGDRAETQYF
DNA: TGCGCCAGCAGCCAAGGAGGGGACAGGGCAGAGACCCAGTACTTC
size: NA
V: TRBV4-3
J: TRBJ2-5
D: TRBD1

CDR3: CASSYSAGDGNTIYF
DNA: TGTGCCAGCAGTTACTCAGCGGGGGATGGAAACACCATATATTTT
size: NA
V: TRBV6-5
J: TRBJ1-3
D: NA

CDR3: CASSLVGRGAETQYF
DNA: TGCGCCAGCAGCTTGGTCGGGCGGGGTGCGGAGACCCAGTACTTC
size: NA
V: TRBV5-1
J: TRBJ2-5
D: NA

CDR3: CASSPLKTYNTEAFF
DNA: TGTGCCAGCTCACCACTGAAAACTTATAACACTGAAGCTTTCTTT
size: NA
V: TRBV18
J: TRBJ1-1
D: NA